This T cell receptor beta chain was sequenced during a study of blood T cell repertoires in COVID-19. TCRdb's copy holds only in-frame clones and misses some; the assay was immunoSEQ multiplex PCR. Here the sample spans a few hundred thousand clones, 88% being singletons. The CDR3 has 14 residues. Germline V lookup: CDR1 SGHRS, CDR2 YFSETQ. V dropped 3 bases and J dropped 5; count of bases not matched to a gene: 6. Sequenced: PBMCs or T cells enriched from blood (not recorded which). The rearrangement joins TRBV5-1 to TRBJ2-7; 9 bases fit TRBD1. The source of this sequence is a young man who had recovered from COVID-19. The CDR3 is CASSSTGQGNEQYF. DNA for the CDR3: TGCGCCAGCAGCTCCACCGGACAGGGGAACGAGCAGTACTTC.